One T cell receptor beta chain is described in this entry. What this receptor recognizes is not known. Per-base quality was not reported, and no clone a single base away is much larger than it. This sample is drawn from a study of blood T cell repertoires in COVID-19 (TCRdb year 2020). Regarding the study in general: Samples covering the acute and convalescent phases of COVID-19 were provided by collaborators in the United States, Italy and Spain. Samples came from the ongoing ImmuneRACE study (first 160 participants) plus 1,254 subjects from 6 global collaborators. HLA class I and class II types, where available, came from metadata supplied by the sample provider rather than from assay-based typing. A freely available public database, intended as a resource for researchers studying the immune response to SARS-CoV-2, is where the repertoires were released. The material from the prospective study consisted of cDNA or gDNA derived from T cells, B-cell-depleted T cells, or PBMCs. A de-identified subject ID, COVID-19 status, age in years and sex were almost always included in the sample metadata. Subjects who had been exposed to COVID-19, were actively infected with it, or had recovered from it provided the deeply sampled blood TCRbeta repertoires that made up the dataset. What the research found in general, with its limitations: Clinical and demographic metadata were provided uncurated, with the amount varying by source and participant.

TCRbeta CDR3 regions were amplified from genomic DNA using the immunoSEQ Assay, a bias-controlled multiplex PCR. In the original analysis: The number of nucleated cells in each sample was estimated by amplification of reference gene primers within the assay. To quantify the absolute abundance of each unique TCRbeta CDR3 rearrangement, sequence reads were collapsed and filtered. Productive Simpson clonality was computed per sample as the square root of Simpson's diversity index over productive rearrangements. TCRdb obtained this table from immuneACCESS and retained in-frame rearrangements with V and J assigned. These tables miss some clones; where compared with another copy, unresolved V genes account for less than half of the shortfall, and the remainder is unexplained. Clonal size and the V and J genes are those of that table, whereas D and trimming came from the DNA. This sample gives about 300,000 clones in total; 70% to 90% of them show up just once. Together, the top ten hold about 1.5% of the sample.

From the cysteine through the phenylalanine, the CDR3 covers 13 amino acids. Only the CDR3 part of the read is kept: 39 bases, read in frame from the first base. V and J lose 5 bases and 8 bases, and a span of 10 bases separates them. For CDR1 and CDR2, the germline V gene lists SGHNT and YENEEA. At one collaborating source in Seattle, patients were enrolled during active infection and were followed longitudinally through the course of disease. Whole blood was collected in K2EDTA tubes by collaborating institutions according to the institutions' own protocols. For TCRbeta analysis, collaborator samples were shipped as frozen whole blood, as isolated PBMCs, or as DNA extracted from either sample type.

Material: peripheral blood. The chain couples TRBV11-3 to TRBJ1-6; a weak D assignment points to TRBD1 (5 bases agree). This sequence was found in a woman aged 25 to 39 with COVID-19, enrolled during active disease. The CDR3 region has the sequence CASSLRDYSPLHF. The nucleotide sequence reads TGTGCCAGCAGCCTCCGGGACTATTCACCCCTCCACTTT.